Listed below are T cell receptor beta chains from one sample, sequenced in a study of cytomegalovirus exposure and HLA in healthy donors. Data came from immunoSEQ multiplex PCR; TCRdb stores just in-frame clones and leaves some out. Of approximately 130,000 clones in the sample, around 90% were seen once. Sequencing used PBMCs. These TCRs come from a young woman in good health and CMV-seronegative. The CDR3 runs from the conserved cysteine through the conserved F or W.

j_gene	v_gene	CDR3aa
TRBJ1-2	TRBV9	CASSVSQGLGGYTF
TRBJ2-5	TRBV30	CAADGGRGETQYF
TRBJ1-3	TRBV27	CASSLLGGNTIYF
TRBJ1-4	TRBV2	CASSEGGLSYDEKLFF
TRBJ1-1	TRBV7-9	CASSHLDRAITNTEAFF
TRBJ1-2	TRBV28	CASSLGQGGYTF
TRBJ2-2	TRBV7-2	CASELAVLTGELFF
TRBJ1-2	TRBV7-8	CASSLSSGLNYGYTF
TRBJ1-3	TRBV30	CAWSPNSGNTIYF
TRBJ1-5	TRBV25-1	CASSEGGYRGQPQHF
TRBJ1-1	TRBV5-4	CASSQSGHMNTEAFF
TRBJ1-3	TRBV28	CASSPQGTLIVISGNTIYF
TRBJ1-3	TRBV7-2	CASSLSRGGDGNTIYF
TRBJ1-6	TRBV2	CASSDDNSPLHF
TRBJ1-5	TRBV28	CASSSPDRYSNQPQHF
TRBJ2-7	TRBV21-1	CASSKNDVASVTYEQYF
TRBJ2-1	TRBV11-3	CASSFLAGEQFF
TRBJ2-3	TRBV6-1	CASSDGTTGLAVDTQYF
TRBJ2-2	TRBV25-1	CASSAWTGNTGELFF
TRBJ2-3	TRBV7-9	CASKGPDTQYF
TRBJ1-4	TRBV2	CASSEAAITNEKLFF
TRBJ1-1	TRBV5-4	CASMDSLNTEAFF
TRBJ2-7	TRBV16	CASSQTEAAGEQYF
TRBJ2-2	TRBV28	CASSLWGGLQIANTGELFF
TRBJ1-1	TRBV10-1	CASGKRTGSNTEAFF
TRBJ1-1	TRBV5-4	CASSPREGAGGTEAFF
TRBJ2-5	TRBV7-2	CASSLARGGLVKTQYF
TRBJ2-1	TRBV28	CASSLVREGLGEQFF
TRBJ2-7	TRBV19	CASSTPGGQDEQYF
TRBJ2-4	TRBV11-2	CASSLTGTGLAKNIQYF
TRBJ1-1	TRBV28	CASRRGWNTEAFF
TRBJ2-3	TRBV27	CASSPKGRNTDTQYF
TRBJ2-7	TRBV6-5	CATRRGYEQYF
TRBJ1-5	TRBV28	CASSFLKDTNQPQHF
TRBJ2-1	TRBV14	CASSQGTGNNEQFF
TRBJ1-1	TRBV18	CASSPDRGREAFF
TRBJ1-2	TRBV5-1	CASSGTLPMGGYTF
TRBJ2-3	TRBV28	CASSLVGEGADTQYF
TRBJ1-4	TRBV12-5	CASGLGLNEKLFF
TRBJ2-7	TRBV9	CASSGGQGTERPSYEQYF
TRBJ2-7	TRBV6-1	CASSGRAGGYEQYF
TRBJ1-3	TRBV6-7	CASSYSCRVPPGNTIYF
TRBJ2-2	TRBV7-9	CASSSVAAITGELFF
TRBJ2-5	TRBV5-5	CASSPNRLAGGLGETQYF
TRBJ1-1	TRBV7-2	CASRSAGGVNTEAFF
TRBJ1-1	TRBV7-9	CASSLEGQINTEAFF
TRBJ1-1	TRBV11-2	CASSFRNTEAFF
TRBJ1-2	TRBV6-6	CASGIEDRAYGYTF
TRBJ2-7	TRBV15	CATSGRTEKYEQYF
TRBJ2-2	TRBV15	CATSRDQGARTGELFF
TRBJ1-4	TRBV28	CASSSVGDILEKLFF
TRBJ1-1	TRBV5-4	CASSLDRGTEAFF
TRBJ1-1	TRBV9	CASKGFATEAFF